The 5 T cell receptor beta chains listed next were all sequenced from one sample in a study of beta chain features in type 1 diabetes. Study-wide findings and caveats: A moderate, significant TCRB CDR3 shortening appeared in type 1 diabetes across four CD4+ subsets.

The sequenced template was cDNA made from the entire isolated RNA. Sequenced by immunoSEQ multiplex PCR; TCRdb stores in-frame clones only, minus some. The sample lists approximately 100,000 clones; roughly 28% were seen once. These TCRs are of unknown antigen specificity. Sample: central memory CD4+ T cells from blood. Source of these receptors: a young woman with type 1 diabetes.

In this sample, this clone turned up a few times. This chain links TRBV6-6 with TRBJ2-5, with a possible D match to TRBD1 (5 bases). Trimming removed 1 base at V and 3 bases at J, with 9 bases between. Germline CDR1 and CDR2: MNHNY and SVGAGI (reference sequence). This CDR3 is built from 14 residues. Here the CDR3 reads CASSYLTVKETQYF. Here the CDR3 DNA reads TGTGCCAGCAGTTACTTGACAGTTAAAGAGACCCAGTACTTC.

The V and J genes are TRBV2 and TRBJ2-3, with D tentatively TRBD1 (6 bases). Germline loops: CDR1 SNHLY, CDR2 FYNNEI. This CDR3 has 14 residues. V lost 7 bases and J lost 1, with 12 bases in between. CDR3 in amino acids: CASNRQARTDTQYF. The CDR3 nucleotides read TGTGCCAGCAACCGACAGGCTCGCACAGATACGCAGTATTTT.

V is TRBV2 and J is TRBJ1-2; possibly TRBD1 for D (5 bases). Germline CDR1 SNHLY, CDR2 FYNNEI. Trimming took off 6 bases at V and 4 bases at J, with 12 bases between the two ends. This CDR3 spans 13 amino acids. CDR3 residues: CASSADSAYGYTF. In DNA form, the CDR3 reads TGTGCCAGCAGCGCAGACAGTGCCTATGGCTACACCTTC.

The rearrangement uses TRBV19 and TRBJ2-2; D is unclear. V lost 5 bases, J lost 4 bases, and 8 bases lay in between. Germline V gives CDR1 LNHDA, CDR2 SQIVND (reference sequence). The CDR3 has 13 amino acids. CDR3 bases: TGTGCCAGTAGTTTGCGGATCACCGGGGAGCTGTTTTTT. Protein sequence: CASSLRITGELFF.

This clone came up a few times. This chain uses TRBV27 with TRBJ2-7, with 10 nucleotides matching TRBD2. CDR3 size: 18 residues. Losses at the gene ends were 5 bases for V and 3 bases for J; bases not matched to a gene: 16. Germline V gives CDR1 MNHEY, CDR2 SMNVEV (reference sequence). This chain's CDR3 is CASSPHRTSGIPYYEQYV. In nucleotides, the CDR3 is TGTGCCAGCAGTCCCCACCGGACTAGCGGTATACCTTACTACGAGCAGTACGTC.